The present T cell receptor (beta chain) was sequenced within a study of cytomegalovirus exposure and HLA in healthy donors. A word on this clone: The antigen remains unidentified. The germline gene is not matched at one end of the junction; a read error may be the cause.

The PCR ran on 60 Vbeta and 13 Jbeta primers. Assay: immunoSEQ multiplex PCR; the TCRdb copy retains only in-frame clones and omits some. The table lists 150,000 to 200,000 clones, 60% to 80% of them singletons. Regarding the study as a whole: Analysis performed later found approximately 17,000 TCR beta sequences associated with HLA alleles at 0.05 false discovery rate.

The receptor was derived from a man aged 18 to 29 in good health and CMV-seropositive. Sequencing was carried out using PBMCs.

The CDR3, as DNA: TGTGCCAGCAGCGAAGGACTACTGAACACTGAAGCTTTCTTT. Its translation: CASSEGLLNTEAFF. The rearrangement uses TRBV6-1 and TRBJ1-1; D ambiguous. The CDR3 sequence is 14 residues long. Germline V gene data show CDR1 as MNHNS and CDR2 as SASEGT.